What follows is one T cell receptor beta chain and its context. The ends were cut back, 6 bases at V and 5 bases at J, with 26 bases in the middle. The germline CDR1 and CDR2 sequences are GTSNPN and SVGIG (reference sequence). CDR3 length: 16 residues. This sample was included in a study of T cell changes during pregnancy in multiple sclerosis. Generated by immunoSEQ multiplex PCR, the TCRdb table keeps only in-frame clones and is missing some. The sample contains tens of thousands of clones, under 95% of which appear only once. The specimen comprised CD4+ T cells from peripheral blood mononuclear cells, sampled in the second trimester of pregnancy. V usage is TRBV30 and J usage is TRBJ2-7; possibly TRBD2 for D (6 bases). The TCR comes from a female donor in good health, enrolled as a control in a pregnancy study. The CDR3 is CACAPGTWAGRDEQYF. The CDR3 DNA is TGTGCCTGTGCCCCGGGGACGTGGGCGGGAAGGGACGAGCAGTACTTC.